The clone carrying this TCR beta chain was seen ten or more times. The data stem from a study of CD8 T cells in ankylosing spondylitis. The CDR3 has 16 amino acids. CDR1 is SNHLY, CDR2 FYNNEI, per germline. Trimming shortened V by 6 bases and J by 4 bases, and 19 bases separated the two germline ends. Each CDR3 protein gets one entry after TCRdb re-called the 5' RACE reads with MiXCR. The data contain around 130,000 distinct CDR3 sequences, around 7% of them singletons. The receptor was derived from a male donor with ankylosing spondylitis or in good health (not recorded which). V gene TRBV2 combines with J gene TRBJ2-4; D perhaps matches TRBD1 (7 bases). The sample comprised blood, either unsorted or a sorted T cell fraction (not recorded which). The CDR3 loop reads CASSDSNPGGKNIQYF. The CDR3 DNA reads as TGTGCCAGCAGCGATTCCAATCCAGGGGGGAAAAACATTCAGTACTTC.